This TCR beta chain comes out of a study of cytomegalovirus exposure and HLA in healthy donors. PCR was performed using 60 Vbeta and 13 Jbeta primers. Libraries were prepared by immunoSEQ multiplex PCR; TCRdb keeps only in-frame clonotypes and omits some of them. The table counts 40,000 to 60,000 clones; approximately 6.6% lies in the top ten. Study-level findings and limits: The HLA-A and HLA-B alleles of most subjects were reportedly predicted accurately from TCR beta sequences.

On this clone itself: No antigen is known for it.

The germline V gene encodes CDR1 MGHRA and CDR2 YSYEKL. The CDR3 runs 16 residues. V lost 7 bases and J 1 base, leaving 14 bases between the germline ends. Specimen: PBMCs. This clonotype was sampled from a male donor in good health and CMV-seropositive. The V call is TRBV4-1, the J call TRBJ2-6, with D possibly being TRBD1 (6 bases). The CDR3 DNA is TGCGCCAGCATGGGGCGGACAGTGTCTGGGGCCAACGTCCTGACTTTC. It yields the protein CASMGRTVSGANVLTF.